Given below is one T cell receptor (beta chain) in context. Its cognate antigen has yet to be identified. No quality values exist for individual bases; no much larger clone is one base distant. What this sample's time point label stands for: approximately 2 years on ibrutinib. Roughly 2 micrograms of genomic DNA were extracted from cryopreserved PBMCs for TCR beta library preparation. Longitudinal blood samples from CLL patients on ibrutinib monotherapy were analyzed using high-throughput TCR beta sequencing. Patients were enrolled in a phase 2 open-label single-center ibrutinib monotherapy trial. The goal of deep resolution MiSeq sequencing was a depth between 1 in 1 million and 1 in 200,000 T cells, and coverage averaged 10x per clonotype. TCR beta libraries were generated with the immunoSEQ hsTCRB Kit. The paper's processing steps were these. Data were analyzed with ImmunoSEQ Data Assistant and ImmunoSEQ Analyzer, with V, D and J genes assigned per IMGT definitions. Clonality, with values ranging from 0 to 1, was calculated as one minus the normalized Shannon entropy of productive rearrangement frequencies. Only overrepresented clonotypes making up at least 0.05% of the repertoire of each patient were included in the public clonotype analysis. Around 12 age-matched healthy donor repertoires from immuneACCESS were used as controls for clonality. The clones in this table, taken by TCRdb from immuneACCESS, are in-frame only. Not every clone is retained; where verified, under half of the shortfall comes from an unresolved V gene, and the cause of the rest is unknown. D and trimming were read from the DNA, whereas the V and J calls and clone size are those reported in that table. This sample has over 95,000 clones in its table, and about 53% of those were observed once. Of the sample, about 39% is held by the ten largest clones.

The sample is drawn from a study of cytotoxic CD8 clonotypes in ibrutinib-treated CLL (dated by TCRdb to about 2021). Looking at the study overall: The cohort was composed of ten to eleven relapsed/refractory and fewer than 16 treatment-naive patients; IGHV unmutated status was identified in roughly 17 patients. Response samples were obtained after a median of around eleven months of treatment, with a range of roughly 6 to 40 months. Patients were still on ibrutinib when every remission and progressive disease sample was collected. Cryopreserved peripheral blood mononuclear cells were collected before treatment, at response, and at either disease progression or sustained remission. Of the roughly 90 people in the trial, 26 had longitudinal samples available. Partial responses were observed in 24 patients and complete responses in 2; after a median follow-up of about 69 months, remission was maintained in 14 patients and progression was observed in roughly twelve. On average, each sample yielded 250,000 to 300,000 productive templates and 94,082 productive rearrangements. The full study reports these points: At ibrutinib response clonality went up, during sustained remission it held steady, and at progression it dropped back toward baseline. Lymph node repertoires were not examined, and the timing of sampling was not matched between patients in sustained remission and those whose disease progressed. Public clonotypes were rare and either shrank or stayed stable during treatment, and the rise in clonality at ibrutinib response reflected expansion of private clonotypes. Baseline clonality was found to be higher than that of age-matched healthy donors and was strongly correlated with circulating CD8+ T-cell counts.

The CDR3 measures 15 amino acids from cysteine to phenylalanine. Left in the record is the CDR3 DNA by itself, 45 bases read in frame from the first base. The germline V gene (reference sequence) yields LNHDA for CDR1 and SQIVND for CDR2. Trimming takes 6 bases from V and 0 bases from J, and the germline ends sit 12 bases apart. The chain is assembled from TRBV19 and TRBJ1-3; no D gene can be assigned with confidence. The receptor's source is a human donor with chronic lymphocytic leukemia. Sequencing was performed on PBMCs, taken after 24 months of ibrutinib treatment. CDR3 region: CASSLSRNSGNTIYF. The nucleotide sequence is given as TGTGCCAGTAGCTTGAGCAGGAACTCTGGAAACACCATATATTTT.